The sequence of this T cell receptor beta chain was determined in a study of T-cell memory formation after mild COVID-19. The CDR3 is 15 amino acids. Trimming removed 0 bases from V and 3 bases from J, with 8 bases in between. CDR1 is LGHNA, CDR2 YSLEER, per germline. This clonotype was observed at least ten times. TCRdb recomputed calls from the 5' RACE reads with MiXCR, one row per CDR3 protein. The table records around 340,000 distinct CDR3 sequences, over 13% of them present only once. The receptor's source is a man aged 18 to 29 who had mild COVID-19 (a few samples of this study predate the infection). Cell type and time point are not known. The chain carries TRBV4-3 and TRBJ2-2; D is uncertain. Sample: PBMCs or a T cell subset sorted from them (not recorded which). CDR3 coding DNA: TGCGCCAGCAGCCAAGAGGCCCGGGACACCGGGGAGCTGTTTTTT. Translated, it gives CASSQEARDTGELFF.